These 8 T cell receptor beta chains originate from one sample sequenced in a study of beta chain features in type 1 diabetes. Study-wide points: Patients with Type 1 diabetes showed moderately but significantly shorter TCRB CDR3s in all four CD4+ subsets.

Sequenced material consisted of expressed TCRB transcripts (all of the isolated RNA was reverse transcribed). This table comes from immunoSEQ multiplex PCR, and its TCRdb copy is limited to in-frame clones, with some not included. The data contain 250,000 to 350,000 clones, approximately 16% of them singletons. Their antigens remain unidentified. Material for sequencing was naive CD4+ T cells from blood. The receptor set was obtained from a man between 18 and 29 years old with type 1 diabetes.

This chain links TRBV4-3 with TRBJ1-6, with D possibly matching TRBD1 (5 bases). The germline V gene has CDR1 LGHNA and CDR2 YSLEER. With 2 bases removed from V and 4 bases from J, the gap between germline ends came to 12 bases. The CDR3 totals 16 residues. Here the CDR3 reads CASSQNEGQYNSPLHF. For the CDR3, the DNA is TGCGCCAGCAGCCAAAATGAAGGACAATATAATTCACCCCTCCACTTT.

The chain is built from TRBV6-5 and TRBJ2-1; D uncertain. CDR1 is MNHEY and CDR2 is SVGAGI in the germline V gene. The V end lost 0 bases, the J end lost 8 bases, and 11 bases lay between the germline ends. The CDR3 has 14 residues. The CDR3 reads CASSYSREFDEQFF. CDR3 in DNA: TGTGCCAGCAGTTACTCGAGAGAGTTCGATGAGCAGTTCTTC.

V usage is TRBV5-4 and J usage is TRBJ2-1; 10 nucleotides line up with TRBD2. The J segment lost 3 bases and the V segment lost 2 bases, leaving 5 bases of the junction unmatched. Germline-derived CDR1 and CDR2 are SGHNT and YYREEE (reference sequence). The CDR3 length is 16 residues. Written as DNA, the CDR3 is TGTGCCAGCAGCTTTTTCAGGACTAGCGGCTACAATGAGCAGTTCTTC. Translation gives CASSFFRTSGYNEQFF.

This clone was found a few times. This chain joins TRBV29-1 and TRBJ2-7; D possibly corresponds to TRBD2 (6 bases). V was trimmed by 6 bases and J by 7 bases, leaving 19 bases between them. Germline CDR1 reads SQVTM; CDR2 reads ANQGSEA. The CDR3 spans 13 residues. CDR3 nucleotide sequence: TGCAGCGTAGGACTACCGTACCGGGGTGAGCAGTACTTC. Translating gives CSVGLPYRGEQYF.

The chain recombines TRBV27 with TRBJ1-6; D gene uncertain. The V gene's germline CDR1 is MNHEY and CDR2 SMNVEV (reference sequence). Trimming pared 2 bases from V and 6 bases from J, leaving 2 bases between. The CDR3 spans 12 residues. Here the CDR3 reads CASSLLNSPLHF. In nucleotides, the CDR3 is TGTGCCAGCAGTTTACTTAATTCACCCCTCCACTTT.

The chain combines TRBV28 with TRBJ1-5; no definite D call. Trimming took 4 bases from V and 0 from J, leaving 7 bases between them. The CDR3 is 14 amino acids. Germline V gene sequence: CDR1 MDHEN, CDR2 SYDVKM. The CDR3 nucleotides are TGTGCCAGCAGTTCTTTGGCTAGCAATCAGCCCCAGCATTTT. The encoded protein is CASSSLASNQPQHF.

The CDR3 reads CASRLRQGLWTGANVLTF. The CDR3 DNA is TGTGCCAGCAGACTCAGACAGGGACTCTGGACTGGGGCCAACGTCCTGACTTTC. The chain has TRBV11-2 and TRBJ2-6, with D possibly being TRBD1 (7 bases). Germline V gene lookup returns CDR1 SGHAT and CDR2 FQNNGV. The CDR3 length is 18 residues. Between the trimmed V and J ends, which lost 6 bases and 2 bases, there was a span of 20 bases.

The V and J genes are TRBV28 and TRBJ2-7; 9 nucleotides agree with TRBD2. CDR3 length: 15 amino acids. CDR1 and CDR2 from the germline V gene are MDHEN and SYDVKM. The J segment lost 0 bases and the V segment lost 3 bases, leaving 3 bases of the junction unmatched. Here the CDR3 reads CASSFPSGISYEQYF. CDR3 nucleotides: TGTGCCAGCAGTTTTCCTAGCGGGATCTCCTACGAGCAGTACTTC.